This T cell receptor beta chain was documented in a study of cytomegalovirus exposure and HLA in healthy donors. The study, taken as a whole, reports: Later analysis identified a missense DCLRE1C variant that was linked to TCR beta V- and J-gene trimming.

PCR was performed using 60 Vbeta and 13 Jbeta primers. The assay was immunoSEQ multiplex PCR, and TCRdb's table has in-frame clones only and misses some. The repertoire holds about 160,000 clones, with roughly 80% as singletons. CDR3 length equals 12 residues. Trimming took off 7 bases at V and 4 bases at J, with 8 bases between the two ends. Per the germline V gene, CDR1 is MDHEN and CDR2 is SYDVKM. On this clone itself: Antigen specificity is unknown.

This clonotype originated in a man between 50 and 59 years old in good health and CMV-seropositive. Sequenced input: PBMCs. V usage is TRBV28 and J usage is TRBJ1-5; unclear D gene. The DNA of the CDR3 is TGTGCCAGCACCCCCGAGAATCAGCCCCAGCATTTT. This translates into CASTPENQPQHF.